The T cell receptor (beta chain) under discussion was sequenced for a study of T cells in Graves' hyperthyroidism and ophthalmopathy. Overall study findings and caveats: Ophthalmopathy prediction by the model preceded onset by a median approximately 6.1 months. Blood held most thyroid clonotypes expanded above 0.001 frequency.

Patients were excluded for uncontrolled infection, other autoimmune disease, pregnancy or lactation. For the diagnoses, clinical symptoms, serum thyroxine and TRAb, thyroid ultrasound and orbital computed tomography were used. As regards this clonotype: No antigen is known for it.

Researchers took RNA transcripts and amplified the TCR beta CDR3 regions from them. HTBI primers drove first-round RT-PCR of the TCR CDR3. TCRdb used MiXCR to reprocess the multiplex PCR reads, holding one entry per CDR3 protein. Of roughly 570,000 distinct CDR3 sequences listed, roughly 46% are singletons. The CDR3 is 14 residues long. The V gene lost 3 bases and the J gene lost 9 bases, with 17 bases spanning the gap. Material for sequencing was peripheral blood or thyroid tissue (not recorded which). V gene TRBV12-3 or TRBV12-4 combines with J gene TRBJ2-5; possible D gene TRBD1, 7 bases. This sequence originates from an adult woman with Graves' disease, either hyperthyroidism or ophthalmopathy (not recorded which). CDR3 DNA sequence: TGTGCCAGCAGTTTCGGAGGGGGCAATCAGCCCCAGTACTTC. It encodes CASSFGGGNQPQYF.